The rows below give T cell receptor beta chains drawn from one sample of a study of Ad26.COV2.S vaccination and SARS-CoV-2 variants. Measured with immunoSEQ multiplex PCR; TCRdb has only the in-frame clones, and not every one. Of a few hundred thousand clones listed, approximately 92% are singletons. The input for sequencing was peripheral blood, taken in a trial of Ad26.COV2.S vaccine versus placebo. Receptor source: a person aged 18-65 years who received the Ad26.COV2.S COVID-19 vaccine or a placebo. Each CDR3 is given with its conserved first and last residue. A D gene is named only where the DNA matches it firmly. Clone size is stated in some rows and not others, as once, few, many or a class when expanded.

v_call	clone_size	d_call	j_call	cdr3_nt	cdr3_aa
TRBV30	-	-	TRBJ1-4	TGTGCCTGGAGCGACGAGGGCCGCGGAGGGGAAAAACTGTTTTTT	CAWSDEGRGGEKLFF
TRBV6-4	-	TRBD1	TRBJ1-2	TGTGCCAGCAGTGACTTCCAGGGGGCAGGTGGCTACACCTTC	CASSDFQGAGGYTF
TRBV5-1	once	TRBD1	TRBJ2-1	TGCGCCAGCGCCCCGGGACAGGGAGACTACAATGAGCAGTTCTTC	CASAPGQGDYNEQFF
TRBV10-3	-	-	TRBJ2-1	TGTGCCATCAGCCGGGCTTCGGCAACTTCCAATGAGCAGTTCTTC	CAISRASATSNEQFF
TRBV12-3/TRBV12-4	-	-	TRBJ2-7	TGTGCCAGCAGGAATTGGGAGCAGTACTTC	CASRNWEQYF
TRBV10-3	few	TRBD1	TRBJ1-1	TGTGCCATCAGTCCTACCGGGACAGGGGATAGTGAAGCTTTCTTT	CAISPTGTGDSEAFF
TRBV6-5	-	-	TRBJ1-6	TGTGCCAGCAGTTACAAGGCAGGGTGGGATTCACCCCTCCACTTT	CASSYKAGWDSPLHF
TRBV7-2	-	TRBD2	TRBJ2-3	TGTGCCAGCAGCCCCCTAGGGACTAGCGGAGATACGCAGTATTTT	CASSPLGTSGDTQYF
TRBV6-2/TRBV6-3	-	-	TRBJ2-3	TGTGCCAGCAGTTACTCACCTTTTTACTCCGACAGGACAGATACGCAGTATTTT	CASSYSPFYSDRTDTQYF
TRBV29-1	-	TRBD2	TRBJ2-1	TGCAGCGTTGAAGGACTAGCGGGGAGCTCCTACAATGAGCAGTTCTTC	CSVEGLAGSSYNEQFF
TRBV13	-	-	TRBJ2-5	TGTGCCAGCAGCACCTGGACACTGGGGGAGACCCAGTACTTC	CASSTWTLGETQYF
TRBV29-1	-	TRBD1	TRBJ1-1	TGCAGCGTTCCCTCGGGAGGGGGCATGAACACTGAAGCTTTCTTT	CSVPSGGGMNTEAFF
TRBV5-8	-	-	TRBJ2-2	TGTGCCAGCAGCTTTTTTTTGATACAGGTTGCCGGGGAGCTGTTTTTT	CASSFFLIQVAGELFF
TRBV18	-	-	TRBJ1-6	TGTGCCAGCTCTCCGAAGTCTACAAGCTCCTATAATTCACCCCTCCACTTT	CASSPKSTSSYNSPLHF
TRBV6-2/TRBV6-3	few	-	TRBJ1-4	TGTGCCAGCAGCTTCGATCGAGGGAGGGACCTGTTTTTT	CASSFDRGRDLFF
TRBV11-2	-	-	TRBJ2-5	TGTGCCAGCAGCTTAATCCGGGGACAAGAGACCCAGTACTTC	CASSLIRGQETQYF
TRBV12-3/TRBV12-4	-	TRBD2	TRBJ2-7	TGTGCCAGCAGACCCACGGGGGGGTACGAGCAGTACTTC	CASRPTGGYEQYF
TRBV18	-	-	TRBJ1-1	TGTGCCAGCTCACCACCGCGTGGTGAAGCTTTCTTT	CASSPPRGEAFF
TRBV4-2	-	-	TRBJ2-3	TGTGCCAGCAGCCCAAGTATCTGGGGGGTTTCAGATACGCAGTATTTT	CASSPSIWGVSDTQYF
TRBV7-9	-	TRBD2	TRBJ2-3	TGTGCCAGCAGCCTCGTCGGACTAGCGGAGCCCACAGATACGCAGTATTTT	CASSLVGLAEPTDTQYF
TRBV5-4	-	TRBD1	TRBJ2-5	TGTGCCAGCGGAACGGACAGGGGAACAGAGACCCAGTACTTC	CASGTDRGTETQYF
TRBV9	once	-	TRBJ2-7	TGTGCCAGCAGCGCCACAACCTTGGGCTACGAGCAGTACTTC	CASSATTLGYEQYF
TRBV28	-	-	TRBJ2-7	TGTGCCAGCAGTTTGGTTAACGGACCCTTGATCTACGAGCAGTACTTC	CASSLVNGPLIYEQYF
TRBV5-4	-	TRBD1	TRBJ1-2	TGTGCCAGCAGCTCCGAGGACAGGGCCCCCGGGACCACCTTC	CASSSEDRAPGTTF
TRBV5-5	-	TRBD2	TRBJ2-7	TGTGCCAGCAGTCCGTTGAGCGGGACCTACGAGCAGTACTTC	CASSPLSGTYEQYF
TRBV5-1	-	TRBD2	TRBJ2-1	TGCGCCAGCAGCCCTCGATCTAGCGGTGAGCAGTTCTTC	CASSPRSSGEQFF
TRBV5-4	once	-	TRBJ2-1	TGTGCCAGCAGCTTGTCGTCTAATGAGCAGTTCTTC	CASSLSSNEQFF
TRBV6-6	-	TRBD1	TRBJ2-3	TGTGCCAGCAGCCCCCGAGGGGACAGGGGGCCCCGGAGGAGTGGAGATACGCAGTATTTT	CASSPRGDRGPRRSGDTQYF
TRBV27	-	TRBD1	TRBJ1-1	TGTGCCAGCAGTTTGCGGGACAGGCTGAACACTGAAGCTTTCTTT	CASSLRDRLNTEAFF